Given below is one TCR beta chain in context. Multiple sclerosis controls were treatment-naive patients with stable or active relapsing-remitting disease. Negative isolation was applied to CD8+ and CD4+ T cells, and FACS enrichment was applied to TEMRA cells. This CDR3 region has 14 residues. The V segment lost 5 bases and the J segment 1 base; nucleotides outside the gene matches: 7. Germline CDR1 reads DFQATT; CDR2 reads SNEGSKA (reference sequence). It was with random hexamers that roughly 0.5 to 1 ug RNA was reverse transcribed. Amplification of TCR beta CDR3 by immunoSEQ multiplex PCR spanned 54 Vbeta and 13 Jbeta. TCRdb passed the immunoSEQ multiplex PCR reads through MiXCR, listing each CDR3 protein once. Of about 160,000 distinct CDR3 sequences listed, 94% are singletons. This record belongs to a study of CD8 T cells in Susac syndrome.

The source is a human donor with multiple sclerosis. Material: CD4+ T cells from PBMCs. The chain carries TRBV20-1 and TRBJ1-1; 7 bases fit TRBD1. CDR3: CSAYRGLPNTEAFF. The CDR3 DNA reads TGCAGTGCTTATAGGGGGCTCCCGAACACTGAAGCTTTCTTT.